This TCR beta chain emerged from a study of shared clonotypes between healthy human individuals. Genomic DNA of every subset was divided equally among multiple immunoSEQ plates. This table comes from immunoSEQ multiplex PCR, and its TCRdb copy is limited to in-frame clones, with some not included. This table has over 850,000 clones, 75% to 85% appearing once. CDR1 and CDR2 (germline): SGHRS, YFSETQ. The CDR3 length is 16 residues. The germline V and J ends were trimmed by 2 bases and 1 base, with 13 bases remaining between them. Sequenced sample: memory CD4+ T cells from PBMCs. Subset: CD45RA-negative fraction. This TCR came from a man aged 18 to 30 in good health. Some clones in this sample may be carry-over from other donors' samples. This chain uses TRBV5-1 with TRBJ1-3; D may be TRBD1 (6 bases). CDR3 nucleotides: TGCGCCAGCAGCTTCGGGGGCGGCGGGTCTGGAAACACCATATATTTT. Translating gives CASSFGGGGSGNTIYF.